What follows describes a single TCR beta chain. These data belong to a study of OX40 agonist ivuxolimab in advanced cancers. In the study overall: Therapy given before enrollment (anti-PD-1, anti-PD-L1 or anti-CTLA-4) was allowed, and over 35% had some.

Some clones are missing from TCRdb's copy, which holds only in-frame ones; the method was immunoSEQ multiplex PCR. The data hold around 15,000 clones, with 75% to 85% observed a single time. The CDR3 is made up of 15 amino acids. The sample here was CD4+ or CD8+ T cells sorted from blood, taken in a trial of the OX40 agonist ivuxolimab. The clonotype comes from an adult with an advanced solid tumor such as melanoma, head and neck, liver or kidney cancer. V usage is TRBV12-2 and J usage is TRBJ1-3; TRBD1, as called in the table, went unchecked against the DNA. TRBV12-2 is a known pseudogene. The CDR3 DNA follows: TGTGCAAGTCGAGATAAGACAGGGGTAGGAAACACCATATATTTT. Encoded protein: CASRDKTGVGNTIYF.